This T cell receptor (beta chain) was captured by sequencing in a study of T cell responses to AZD1222 COVID-19 vaccine. Study-wide results and limits: Of the AZD1222 recipients, only 5 to 7 were seropositive at baseline.

Germline V gene data show CDR1 as KGHSH and CDR2 as LQKENI. Deletions cut 0 bases from V and 4 bases from J, with 9 bases between. The CDR3 is 15 residues long. The method was immunoSEQ multiplex PCR; TCRdb's version includes in-frame clones alone and lacks a portion of them. Altogether 90,000 to 140,000 clones are present, 88% being singletons, with the ten largest covering 2.5% to 3%. Regarding this clone: As yet, its antigen is unknown.

The material sequenced was peripheral blood, taken on day 0 of AZD1222 vaccination. This receptor was taken from an adult in good health. The rearrangement joins TRBV18 to TRBJ1-4, with no clear D. This chain's CDR3 is CASSPPVGYNEKLFF. CDR3 sequence (DNA): TGTGCCAGCTCACCACCGGTAGGGTATAATGAAAAACTGTTTTTT.